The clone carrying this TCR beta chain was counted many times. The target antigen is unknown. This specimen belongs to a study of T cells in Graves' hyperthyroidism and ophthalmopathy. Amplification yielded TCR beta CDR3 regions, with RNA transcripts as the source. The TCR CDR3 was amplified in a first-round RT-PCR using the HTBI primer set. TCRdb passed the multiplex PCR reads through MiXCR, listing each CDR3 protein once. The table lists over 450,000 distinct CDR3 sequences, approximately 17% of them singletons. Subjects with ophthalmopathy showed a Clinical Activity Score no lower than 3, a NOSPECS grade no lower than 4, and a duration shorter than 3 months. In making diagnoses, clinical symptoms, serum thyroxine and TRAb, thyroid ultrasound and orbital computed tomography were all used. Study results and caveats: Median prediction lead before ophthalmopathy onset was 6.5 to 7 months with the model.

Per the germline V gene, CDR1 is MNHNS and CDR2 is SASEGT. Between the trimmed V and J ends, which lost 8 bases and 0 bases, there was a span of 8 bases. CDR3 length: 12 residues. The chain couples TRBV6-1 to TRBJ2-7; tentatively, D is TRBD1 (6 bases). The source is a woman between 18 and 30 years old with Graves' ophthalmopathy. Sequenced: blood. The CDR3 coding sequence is TGTGCCAGCGTGGACAGCTCCTACGAGCAGTACTTC. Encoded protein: CASVDSSYEQYF.